The rows below give T cell receptor beta chains drawn from one sample of a study of blood T cell repertoires in COVID-19. Profiling relied on immunoSEQ multiplex PCR, and the TCRdb table lists in-frame clones only, not all of them. The data show some 66,000 clones, 70% to 85% seen once. The sequencing input was peripheral blood. These receptors originate from a man aged 60 to 69 with acute or convalescent COVID-19. Both conserved end residues are part of each CDR3. The order of the fields is CDR3 length, V gene, clone size, D gene, J gene, CDR3 protein, CDR3 DNA. A D gene is named only where the DNA matches it firmly. Size is stated for part of the rows, as once, few or many counts, or as a class when the clone is expanded.

>14|TRBV19|-|TRBD1|TRBJ1-2
CASNDPTGVYGYTF
TGTGCCAGTAATGACCCTACAGGGGTCTATGGCTACACCTTC
>13|TRBV7-8|-|-|TRBJ1-2
CASSLAAGYGYTF
TGTGCCAGCAGCTTAGCAGCCGGCTATGGCTACACCTTC
>15|TRBV7-8|-|TRBD1|TRBJ2-4
CASSPRTGGENIQYF
TGTGCCAGCAGCCCGAGGACAGGGGGCGAAAACATTCAGTACTTC
>12|TRBV6-5|-|-|TRBJ2-7
CASRPGVAEQYF
TGTGCCAGCAGACCCGGGGTGGCCGAGCAGTACTTC
>14|TRBV30|-|TRBD1|TRBJ1-6
CACTTGSTYSPLHF
TGTGCCTGCACGACAGGGTCTACATATTCACCCCTCCACTTT
>20|TRBV4-1|-|-|TRBJ1-5
CASSQGTLRNPMRGNQPQHF
TGCGCCAGCAGCCAAGGTACCTTGAGGAACCCCATGAGGGGCAATCAGCCCCAGCATTTT
>12|TRBV30|-|-|TRBJ2-2
CAWSLNTGELFF
TGTGCCTGGAGCCTGAACACCGGGGAGCTGTTTTTT
>15|TRBV30|once|TRBD1|TRBJ1-2
CAWNGQGASNYGYTF
TGTGCCTGGAACGGACAGGGGGCATCTAACTATGGCTACACCTTC
>16|TRBV7-6|-|-|TRBJ2-2
CASSLVDAGDTGELFF
TGTGCCAGCAGCTTAGTGGATGCAGGGGACACCGGGGAGCTGTTTTTT
>13|TRBV2|-|-|TRBJ2-1
CASTRLLDNEQFF
TGTGCCAGCACGAGGCTTCTCGACAATGAGCAGTTCTTC
>15|TRBV4-2|few|TRBD1|TRBJ2-5
CASSQARTGGETQYF
TGTGCCAGCAGCCAAGCCCGGACAGGGGGAGAGACCCAGTACTTC
>13|TRBV2|-|-|TRBJ2-1
CASSAQKGIVGFF
TGTGCCAGCAGTGCTCAGAAGGGGATAGTAGGGTTCTTC
>14|TRBV5-4|-|TRBD1|TRBJ1-5
CASRNRGLGQPQHF
TGTGCCAGCAGGAACAGGGGACTCGGTCAGCCCCAGCATTTT
>14|TRBV11-2|few|-|TRBJ2-7
CASSLVRGTYEQYF
TGTGCCAGCAGCTTAGTGCGGGGAACGTACGAGCAGTACTTC
>14|TRBV5-6|-|-|TRBJ1-4
CASSLPESNEKLFF
TGTGCCAGCAGCTTGCCGGAGTCTAATGAAAAACTGTTTTTT
>17|TRBV5-1|-|TRBD1|TRBJ2-2
CASSWPGQGAYSGELFF
TGCGCCAGCAGCTGGCCGGGACAGGGGGCCTATTCCGGGGAGCTGTTTTTT
>13|TRBV9|-|-|TRBJ1-1
CASSVQENTEAFF
TGTGCCAGCAGCGTACAGGAGAACACTGAAGCTTTCTTT
>16|TRBV14|-|TRBD1|TRBJ2-2
CASSQVTGSYTGELFF
TGTGCCAGCAGCCAAGTGACAGGGTCCTACACCGGGGAGCTGTTTTTT
>15|TRBV3-1/TRBV3-2|-|TRBD1|TRBJ2-7
CASSQFQGGPYEQYF
TGTGCCAGCAGCCAGTTTCAAGGGGGCCCCTACGAGCAGTACTTC
>13|TRBV30|-|-|TRBJ1-3
CAWSAISGNTIYF
TGTGCCTGGAGTGCCATCTCTGGAAACACCATATATTTT
>15|TRBV10-1|-|-|TRBJ2-3
CASSESGNRADTQYF
TGCGCCAGCAGTGAATCAGGGAATCGGGCAGATACGCAGTATTTT
>12|TRBV15|-|-|TRBJ1-2
CATSRSDYGYTF
TGTGCCACCAGCCGGTCCGACTATGGCTACACCTTC
>15|TRBV6-6|-|-|TRBJ1-4
CASSYSKGGSEKLFF
TGTGCCAGCAGTTACTCGAAGGGGGGGAGTGAAAAACTGTTTTTT
>16|TRBV25-1|-|TRBD1|TRBJ1-4
CASSTRRGQENEKLFF
TGTGCCAGCAGTACCCGCAGAGGACAGGAGAATGAAAAACTGTTTTTT
>15|TRBV6-5|-|TRBD2|TRBJ2-7
CASGSRRGATYEQYF
TGTGCCAGCGGCTCTCGGCGGGGGGCCACCTACGAGCAGTACTTC
>15|TRBV19|-|-|TRBJ1-2
CASSWGRLQNYGYTF
TGTGCCAGTAGCTGGGGGCGGCTTCAGAACTATGGCTACACCTTC
>14|TRBV7-8|-|TRBD1|TRBJ1-1
CASSFESWDREAFF
TGTGCCAGCAGCTTCGAAAGTTGGGACAGGGAAGCTTTCTTT
>18|TRBV9|-|TRBD2|TRBJ2-1
CASPVWEGRAMRDNEQFF
TGTGCCAGTCCCGTTTGGGAAGGGAGGGCAATGCGGGACAATGAGCAGTTCTTC
>15|TRBV6-6|-|TRBD1|TRBJ1-1
CASSYLRQGNTEAFF
TGTGCCAGCAGTTACCTAAGACAGGGAAACACTGAAGCTTTCTTT
>16|TRBV5-5|-|TRBD1|TRBJ2-1
CASSSQGASSYNEQFF
TGTGCCAGCAGCAGTCAGGGGGCTAGCTCCTACAATGAGCAGTTCTTC
>16|TRBV12-5|-|TRBD1|TRBJ1-1
CASGLWETGVNTEAFF
TGTGCTAGTGGTTTGTGGGAGACAGGGGTTAACACTGAAGCTTTCTTT
>14|TRBV3-1/TRBV3-2|few|-|TRBJ2-1
CASSQGTAENEQFF
TGTGCCAGCAGCCAAGGTACAGCCGAGAATGAGCAGTTCTTC
>13|TRBV10-3|-|-|TRBJ1-2
CAISERGNYGYTF
TGTGCCATCAGTGAAAGGGGGAACTATGGCTACACCTTC
>14|TRBV5-6|-|TRBD1|TRBJ2-7
CASSLDRGGYEQYF
TGTGCCAGCAGCTTGGACAGGGGTGGCTACGAGCAGTACTTC
>14|TRBV6-5|-|-|TRBJ1-1
CASSPFISNTEAFF
TGTGCCAGCAGCCCCTTTATCTCGAACACTGAAGCTTTCTTT
>17|TRBV11-3|-|TRBD2|TRBJ2-2
CASSPGEGKEHTGELFF
TGTGCCAGCAGCCCCGGGGAGGGAAAAGAACACACCGGGGAGCTGTTTTTT
>13|TRBV11-2|-|-|TRBJ2-5
CASSLSGGETQYF
TGTGCCAGCAGCTTATCCGGCGGAGAGACCCAGTACTTC
>17|TRBV4-3|-|TRBD1|TRBJ1-1
CASSQENQGAMNTEAFF
TGCGCCAGCAGCCAAGAGAATCAGGGGGCCATGAACACTGAAGCTTTCTTT
>16|TRBV30|-|TRBD1|TRBJ2-3
CAWSVLTGSRADTQYF
TGTGCCTGGAGTGTACTGACAGGGAGTCGGGCAGATACGCAGTATTTT
>16|TRBV5-4|-|TRBD1|TRBJ1-2
CASSPRWRGQAYGYTF
TGTGCCAGCAGCCCAAGGTGGAGGGGGCAGGCCTATGGCTACACCTTC
>12|TRBV19|-|-|TRBJ1-1
CASSIQNTEAFF
TGTGCCAGTAGTATCCAGAACACTGAAGCTTTCTTT
>14|TRBV19|-|TRBD1|TRBJ1-5
CASRGQGAAQPQHF
TGTGCCAGTAGGGGACAGGGGGCGGCTCAGCCCCAGCATTTT
>16|TRBV7-9|-|TRBD1|TRBJ2-2
CASSPYDRANTGELFF
TGTGCCAGCAGCCCATACGACAGGGCGAACACCGGGGAGCTGTTTTTT
>14|TRBV9|-|TRBD1|TRBJ2-5
CASSETGQGETQYF
TGTGCCAGCAGCGAGACAGGACAGGGAGAGACCCAGTACTTC
>14|TRBV11-2|-|-|TRBJ1-4
CASSLRRSTSKLFF
TGTGCCAGCAGCTTACGGCGGAGTACCTCTAAACTGTTTTTT
>12|TRBV7-9|-|TRBD1|TRBJ1-1
CASQKQGTEAFF
TGTGCCAGCCAAAAACAGGGGACTGAAGCTTTCTTT
>15|TRBV2|-|TRBD1|TRBJ1-5
CASSVDRVSNQPQHF
TGTGCCAGCAGTGTGGACAGGGTTAGCAATCAGCCCCAGCATTTT
>17|TRBV5-4|-|-|TRBJ1-1
CASSLIVLRGTYTEAFF
TGTGCCAGCAGCTTGATAGTATTGAGGGGGACCTACACTGAAGCTTTCTTT
>15|TRBV3-1/TRBV3-2|-|-|TRBJ1-5
CASSQDLGAEQPQHF
TGTGCCAGCAGCCAAGATTTGGGGGCGGAACAGCCCCAGCATTTT
>14|TRBV5-6|once|-|TRBJ1-1
CASSLGAGRTEAFF
TGTGCCAGCAGCTTGGGAGCCGGGAGGACTGAAGCTTTCTTT
>13|TRBV12-3/TRBV12-4|-|TRBD1|TRBJ2-5
CASSSGTGKTQYF
TGTGCCAGCAGTTCGGGGACAGGGAAGACCCAGTACTTC
>17|TRBV11-2|-|TRBD1|TRBJ2-3
CASSLGATGGRGDTQYF
TGTGCCAGCAGCTTAGGTGCGACAGGGGGCCGGGGAGATACGCAGTATTTT
>15|TRBV5-6|few|-|TRBJ2-3
CASSSPQVVPDTQYF
TGTGCCAGCAGCTCCCCGCAGGTTGTGCCAGATACGCAGTATTTT
>16|TRBV6-6|-|TRBD1|TRBJ2-2
CASRTGTLRNTGELFF
TGTGCCAGCAGGACAGGGACACTCCGGAACACCGGGGAGCTGTTTTTT